Judged by abundance, the clone carrying this T cell receptor (beta chain) is medium-sized. The antigen is unknown. Methods used by the authors: The authors used CDR3 differences across clinicopathological groups to build a distant-metastasis classifier for papillary thyroid cancer. TCRdb called clones again from the PCR reads with MiXCR. The V and J calls come from TCRdb's annotation, not from the publication. The repertoire consists of around 23,000 clones, with roughly 20% occurring once and the leading ten covering under 30%. The data stem from a study of metastatic and nonmetastatic thyroid tumors. Study-level findings and limits: For both blood and tumor, malignant thyroid tumors reportedly showed significantly higher TCR beta diversity than benign nodules did.

Every patient underwent thyroid surgery untreated. This receptor was identified in a female donor with papillary thyroid cancer or a benign thyroid nodule (not recorded which). Some clones in this sample may be carry-over from other donors' samples. The specimen sequenced was blood.

Here the CDR3 DNA reads TGTGCCAGCAGTAAGGACGCGAGCAATCAGCCCCAGCATTTT. Its translation: CASSKDASNQPQHF. This chain joins TRBV6-1 and TRBJ1-5; D gene uncertain. V lost 5 bases and J 1 base, leaving 9 bases between the germline ends. Germline values: CDR1 MNHNS, CDR2 SASEGT. The CDR3 totals 14 residues.